A single sample is the source of the 21 T cell receptor beta chains below, sequenced in a study of T-cell reconstitution after alpha-beta-depleted transplantation in children. Unique molecular identifiers featured in how the TCRbeta library was prepared. From the PCR reads, TCRdb called clonotypes with MiXCR, one entry per CDR3 protein. The repertoire has about a million distinct CDR3 sequences, around 30% of them found once; the top ten carry over 25%. The specimen was PBMCs, mostly from graft donor cells, collected 360 days after TCRalphabeta/CD19-depleted stem cell transplant. These TCRs come from a boy under two years old who had a stem cell transplant for SCID, so the T cells may come from the graft donor.

The J gene is TRBJ2-2, the V gene TRBV3-1; 10 nucleotides line up with TRBD1. This CDR3 contains 18 residues. The trim removed 0 bases at V and 7 bases at J, leaving 11 bases unmatched. Germline CDR1 reads LGHDT; CDR2 reads YNNKEL (reference sequence). CDR3 sequence: CASSQEMRDRGFGGELFF. The DNA of the CDR3 is TGTGCCAGCAGCCAAGAAATGAGGGACAGGGGTTTTGGCGGGGAGCTGTTTTTT.

This clonotype was detected ten times or more. V gene TRBV27 combines with J gene TRBJ2-1, with 7 bases that match TRBD2. The V segment lost 3 bases and the J segment 10 bases; nucleotides outside the gene matches: 9. The CDR3 contains 14 residues. Germline lookup yields CDR1 MNHEY and CDR2 SMNVEV (reference sequence). For the CDR3, the DNA is TGTGCCAGCAGTTTCTCCCGGACTAGTGCCGAGCAGTTCTTC. Encoded protein: CASSFSRTSAEQFF.

The table lists this clonotype with a few counts. The chain couples TRBV4-1 to TRBJ2-1, with 10 bases aligning to TRBD2. V lost 1 base to trimming and J lost 0 bases; unmatched junction nucleotides: 6. Germline V gene lookup returns CDR1 MGHRA and CDR2 YSYEKL. The CDR3 covers 18 residues. CDR3 DNA: TGCGCCAGCAGCCAAGTAGCGGGGGGCAGATTCTCCTACAATGAGCAGTTCTTC. This translates into CASSQVAGGRFSYNEQFF.

This clonotype was detected ten times or more. This chain connects TRBV10-3 to TRBJ2-3, with TRBD1 identical over 7 bases. The CDR3 totals 14 residues. Germline V gives CDR1 ENHRY, CDR2 SYGVKD. The V and J ends lost 6 bases and 6 bases, in that order; junction bases with no gene match: 9. The CDR3 DNA reads as TGTGCCATCAGACCCGGGACAGTTTCCGATACGCAGTATTTT. Translation gives CAIRPGTVSDTQYF.

This clonotype has more than one count but fewer than ten. The chain has TRBV6-5 and TRBJ2-1; no clear D gene. Germline V gene data show CDR1 as MNHEY and CDR2 as SVGAGI. Trimming pared 2 bases from V and 6 bases from J, leaving 11 bases between. CDR3 length: 14 residues. CDR3 protein: CASSYSIGINEQFF. In DNA, the CDR3 is TGTGCCAGCAGTTACAGTATAGGGATCAATGAGCAGTTCTTC.

Concerning this clonotype: Because it lacks the conserved phenylalanine or tryptophan at the end, this CDR3 is likely a read error. The V gene is TRBV9, the J gene TRBJ2-1; D remains ambiguous. Per germline, CDR1 SGDLS and CDR2 YYNGEE. The CDR3 runs to 12 residues. V lost 2 bases to trimming and J lost 7 bases, with 7 bases between them. The CDR3 DNA reads TGTGCCAGCAGCGTTGAAGGGAATGAGCAGTTCCTC. Residues: CASSVEGNEQFL.

This clonotype was detected only a few times. The chain has TRBV20-1 and TRBJ2-3; either TRBD1 or TRBD2 may supply D (5 bases each). Trimming took off 5 bases at V and 0 bases at J, with 18 bases between the two ends. The CDR3 spans 16 residues. The germline V gene has CDR1 DFQATT and CDR2 SNEGSKA (reference sequence). The CDR3 loop reads CSAGEGTDTSTDTQYF. For the CDR3, the DNA is TGCAGTGCTGGCGAAGGGACGGACACTAGCACAGATACGCAGTATTTT.

The rearrangement uses TRBV5-1 and TRBJ1-2; D gene uncertain. This CDR3 has 18 amino acids. With 1 base removed from V and 6 bases from J, the gap between germline ends came to 25 bases. The germline CDR1 and CDR2 sequences are SGHRS and YFSETQ. Here the CDR3 reads CASSLLETLLRGDNGYTF. CDR3 DNA sequence: TGCGCCAGCAGCTTGTTGGAAACGTTACTCCGCGGGGATAATGGCTACACCTTC.

The chain recombines TRBV20-1 with TRBJ1-6, with D possibly matching TRBD1 (5 bases). The CDR3 sequence is 15 residues long. Trimming pared 3 bases from V and 10 bases from J, leaving 19 bases between. Germline CDR1 and CDR2: DFQATT and SNEGSKA (reference sequence). The CDR3 loop reads CSASRTAGVGSPLHF. CDR3 DNA sequence: TGCAGTGCTAGCCGAACCGCGGGGGTGGGGTCACCCCTCCACTTT.

This clonotype was detected only a few times. The chain is built from TRBV27 and TRBJ2-1; 7 nucleotides match TRBD1. The CDR3 runs 13 residues. V was pared by 4 bases and J by 8 bases, with 5 bases of the junction left unmatched. Germline values: CDR1 MNHEY, CDR2 SMNVEV (reference sequence). The CDR3 DNA reads as TGTGCCAGCAGTTCACAGGGGTCCTATGAGCAGTTCTTC. Its protein is CASSSQGSYEQFF.

J is TRBJ2-1 and V is TRBV10-3, with D possibly matching TRBD2 (6 bases). V was pared by 4 bases and J by 3 bases, with 13 bases between. The CDR3 has 15 residues. The germline V gene encodes CDR1 ENHRY and CDR2 SYGVKD. The CDR3 protein is CAISGAGRYYNEQFF. The DNA for the CDR3 is TGTGCCATCAGTGGCGCGGGGCGTTACTACAATGAGCAGTTCTTC.

This clonotype has a handful of counts. The V gene is TRBV27, the J gene TRBJ2-7, with D uncertain. The CDR3 consists of 13 residues. V lost 3 bases and J 6 bases, leaving 12 bases between the germline ends. The V gene's germline CDR1 is MNHEY and CDR2 SMNVEV (reference sequence). The CDR3, as DNA: TGTGCCAGCAGTTTCGTCGGTCGAAGCGAGCAGTACTTC. Translation: CASSFVGRSEQYF.

The CDR3 loop is CASSHPLLAGNTGELFF. CDR3 DNA: TGTGCCAGCAGCCACCCTCTTCTAGCGGGCAACACCGGGGAGCTGTTTTTT. V and J are TRBV3-1 and TRBJ2-2, with 8 bases lining up with TRBD2. V lost 3 bases to trimming and J lost 2 bases; unmatched junction nucleotides: 8. This CDR3 has 17 amino acids. Germline lookup yields CDR1 LGHDT and CDR2 YNNKEL (reference sequence).

In this sample, this clonotype turned up a few times. This rearrangement joins TRBV24-1 to TRBJ2-1, with D tentatively TRBD1 or TRBD2 (6 bases each). Germline V gives CDR1 KGHDR, CDR2 SFDVKD. The CDR3 runs 16 residues. Trimming stripped 1 base from V and 8 bases from J, with 17 bases between. In DNA, the CDR3 is TGTGCCACCAGTGATTTAACCCAACGTGGGGGGCATGAGCAGTTCTTC. It is translated as CATSDLTQRGGHEQFF.

In this sample, this clonotype turned up a few times. J is TRBJ2-1 and V is TRBV12-3 or TRBV12-4, with D perhaps matching TRBD1 (7 bases). Deletions cut 3 bases from V and 5 bases from J, with 17 bases between. CDR3 size: 16 residues. CDR3 sequence (DNA): TGTGCCAGCAGTTTCACACAGGGGAGGCTGAACAATGAGCAGTTCTTC. It encodes CASSFTQGRLNNEQFF.

The chain combines TRBV30 with TRBJ1-2, with unresolved D. V shed 4 bases and J shed 1 base, with 13 bases lying between them. CDR1 GTSNPN and CDR2 SVGIG come from the germline V gene (reference sequence). This CDR3 has 14 amino acids. This CDR3 reads CAWNRGERNYGYTF. The DNA for the CDR3 is TGTGCCTGGAACCGGGGTGAGCGTAACTATGGCTACACCTTC.

V is TRBV7-9 and J is TRBJ2-1; a possible D gene is TRBD1 (6 bases). V dropped 4 bases and J dropped 10 bases, with 17 bases sitting between them. CDR3 length: 14 residues. The V gene's germline CDR1 is SEHNR and CDR2 FQNEAQ (reference sequence). The CDR3 region is CASSSWDTTGEQFF. The DNA for the CDR3 is TGTGCCAGCAGCTCGTGGGACACAACGGGGGAGCAGTTCTTC.

CDR3 amino acids: CASSLMKSSYNSPLHF. The CDR3 bases are TGCGCCAGCAGCTTGATGAAGAGCTCCTATAATTCACCCCTCCACTTT. The rearrangement uses TRBV5-1 and TRBJ1-6; D call uncertain. Deletions cut 1 base from V and 0 bases from J, with 8 bases between. CDR3 length: 16 amino acids. The germline V gene has CDR1 SGHRS and CDR2 YFSETQ.

This clonotype was observed many times. The chain is built from TRBV12-3 or TRBV12-4 and TRBJ2-4; D gene uncertain. The length of the CDR3 is 12 residues. V lost 2 bases and J 8 bases, leaving 7 bases between the germline ends. In DNA, the CDR3 is TGTGCCAGCAGTTTAAATCGGGACATTCAGTACTTC. It translates to CASSLNRDIQYF.

In this sample, this clonotype turned up a few times. The chain carries TRBV19 and TRBJ2-2; D call uncertain. Trimming stripped 3 bases from V and 2 bases from J, with 7 bases between. The CDR3 has 14 residues. Germline loops: CDR1 LNHDA, CDR2 SQIVND (reference sequence). DNA for the CDR3: TGTGCCAGTAGTATGGGCATCAACACCGGGGAGCTGTTTTTT. Translated, it gives CASSMGINTGELFF.

This chain connects TRBV20-1 to TRBJ2-1; TRBD2 matches at 11 bases. Germline V gene lookup returns CDR1 DFQATT and CDR2 SNEGSKA (reference sequence). V shed 0 bases, J shed 8 bases, and the junction held 9 bases outside the gene matches. This CDR3 comprises 16 residues. In DNA form, the CDR3 reads TGCAGTGCTAGAGACGGAGTAGCGGGGGGGTATGATGAGCAGTTCTTC. This gives the protein CSARDGVAGGYDEQFF.